The subject of this entry is one T cell receptor (beta chain). These data belong to a study of blood T cell repertoires in COVID-19. About the study: There were acute and convalescent COVID-19 samples, and they came from the United States, Italy and Spain. PBMCs, B-cell-depleted T cells, or T cells were the source of the cDNA or gDNA that made up the material.

The germline V gene encodes CDR1 MNHNS and CDR2 SASEGT. The CDR3 contains 17 residues. V dropped 2 bases and J dropped 6; count of bases not matched to a gene: 12. As processed by the authors: The authors estimated nucleated cell counts from reference gene primer amplification. The data were produced by immunoSEQ multiplex PCR, yet TCRdb's version contains in-frame clones alone and is incomplete. D and trimming were read from the DNA, whereas the V and J calls and clone size are those reported in that table. The sample holds about 73,000 clones; 80% to 85% are singletons and the top ten take approximately 27%.

The origin of this receptor is a human donor in a cohort sampled during active COVID-19. The sample consisted of peripheral blood. The chain uses TRBV6-1 and TRBJ2-7, with 11 bases aligning to TRBD2. CDR3 sequence reads: CASSERKRTSGGREQYF. The CDR3 nucleotides are TGTGCCAGCAGTGAAAGGAAGAGAACTAGCGGGGGTCGCGAGCAGTACTTC.